The present T cell receptor (beta chain) was sequenced within a study of control samples from healthy donors and cancer patients. The CDR3 runs 14 residues. Trimming took off 3 bases at V and 5 bases at J, with 16 bases between the two ends. Germline assignment: CDR1 GTSNPN and CDR2 SVGIG (reference sequence). Here immunoSEQ multiplex PCR was the method, and the copy in TCRdb shows in-frame clones only, minus some. The data hold around 120,000 clones, with about 95% observed a single time. Sequencing used blood. The chain links TRBV30 to TRBJ2-5, with D perhaps TRBD2 (6 bases). The receptor's source is a young man in good health. The CDR3 spells CAWSDPGTLETQYF. The CDR3 DNA is TGTGCCTGGAGCGATCCCGGGACTCTGGAGACCCAGTACTTC. Drawing the rest from reference TRBV30 and TRBJ2-5, the complete variable domain is SQTIHQWPATLVQPVGSPLSLECTVEGTSNPNLYWYRQAAGRGLQLLFYSVGIGQISSEVPQNLSASRPQDRQFILSSKKLLLSDSGFYLCAWSDPGTLETQYFGPGTRLLVL.